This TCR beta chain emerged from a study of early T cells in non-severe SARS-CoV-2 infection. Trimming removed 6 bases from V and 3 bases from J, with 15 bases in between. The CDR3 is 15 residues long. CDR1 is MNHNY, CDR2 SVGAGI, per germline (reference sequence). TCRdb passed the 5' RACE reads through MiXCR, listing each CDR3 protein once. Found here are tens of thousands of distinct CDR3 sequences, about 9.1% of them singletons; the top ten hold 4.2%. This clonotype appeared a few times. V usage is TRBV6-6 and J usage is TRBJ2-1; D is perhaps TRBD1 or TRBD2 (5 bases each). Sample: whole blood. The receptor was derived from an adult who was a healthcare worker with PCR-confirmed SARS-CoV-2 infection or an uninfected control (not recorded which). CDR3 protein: CASRSPGADYNEQFF. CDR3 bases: TGTGCCAGCAGATCCCCCGGGGCGGACTACAATGAGCAGTTCTTC.